The T cell receptor (beta chain) under discussion was sequenced for a study of blood T cell repertoires in COVID-19. Across the study: Sources were T cells, B-cell-depleted T cells, or PBMCs; the material itself was cDNA or gDNA.

Authors' methods: Nucleated cell counts were estimated from reference gene primer amplification. Data came from immunoSEQ multiplex PCR; TCRdb stores just in-frame clones and leaves some out. V, J and clone size are taken as reported in that table, and D and trimming were inferred from the DNA itself. The data show 150,000 to 200,000 clones, roughly 91% seen once. This clone was counted a single time. Sequencing input: peripheral blood. The source is a human donor in a cohort sampled during active COVID-19.

CDR3 sequence reads: CASSLNLQAASTDTQYF. The CDR3 nucleotides are TGTGCCAGCTCTTTAAATTTACAGGCGGCGAGCACAGATACGCAGTATTTT. The gene calls are TRBV18 and TRBJ2-3; TRBD1 might be the D (5 bases). Trimming stripped 6 bases from V and 0 bases from J, with 19 bases between. Germline V lookup: CDR1 KGHSH, CDR2 LQKENI. The CDR3 covers 17 residues.